Below are 30 T cell receptor beta chains sequenced from a single sample in a study of T cells in tuberculosis. Sequencing was performed with immunoSEQ multiplex PCR; in TCRdb, only in-frame clones are kept and a portion is missing. This repertoire shows about 24,000 clones, over 95% found once; its top ten account for 9.4%. The sample consisted of PBMCs. Source of these receptors: a donor between 5 and 29 years old with latent tuberculosis or without tuberculosis infection.

The chain joins TRBV6-5 to TRBJ1-3, with D uncertain. V gave up 0 bases and J gave up 0 bases, with 9 bases separating them. CDR1 and CDR2 from the germline V gene are MNHEY and SVGAGI. This CDR3 contains 16 residues. The CDR3 region is CASSYSGSHSGNTIYF. In nucleotides, the CDR3 is TGTGCCAGCAGTTACTCGGGCAGTCACTCTGGAAACACCATATATTTT.

The chain employs TRBV4-1 and TRBJ2-7; 7 nucleotides agree with TRBD1. J gave up 3 bases and V 1 base, and 18 bases lay outside the gene matches. The CDR3 contains 19 residues. Germline V gives CDR1 MGHRA, CDR2 YSYEKL. The CDR3 DNA is TGCGCCAGCAGCCAAGGACAGGGTAAAAAATCGAAGGTCGACTACGAGCAGTACGTC. This gives the protein CASSQGQGKKSKVDYEQYV.

CDR3 sequence reads: CASRRGSANTGELFF. CDR3 in DNA: TGTGCCAGTAGACGCGGGTCCGCGAACACCGGGGAGCTGTTTTTT. V gene TRBV19 combines with J gene TRBJ2-2, with a possible D match to TRBD2 (5 bases). Germline assignment: CDR1 LNHDA and CDR2 SQIVND (reference sequence). The CDR3 is made up of 15 amino acids. The germline V and J ends were trimmed by 6 bases and 0 bases, with 11 bases remaining between them.

The chain links TRBV5-1 to TRBJ1-3; D possibly corresponds to TRBD1 (5 bases). The ends were cut back, 0 bases at V and 0 bases at J, with 13 bases in the middle. Germline lookup yields CDR1 SGHRS and CDR2 YFSETQ. This CDR3 spans 17 amino acids. Written as DNA, the CDR3 is TGCGCCAGCAGCTTGGGACCCCAGGGTACCTCTGGAAACACCATATATTTT. The encoded protein is CASSLGPQGTSGNTIYF.

The genes are TRBV7-9 and TRBJ1-2; TRBD1 matches at 8 bases. The germline gives CDR1 SEHNR, CDR2 FQNEAQ (reference sequence). The CDR3 runs 16 residues. V was clipped by 5 bases and J by 4 bases; unmatched bases: 12. CDR3 in amino acids: CASSEVSGQDSYGYTF. The CDR3 DNA follows: TGTGCCAGCAGCGAAGTCTCGGGACAGGACTCCTATGGCTACACCTTC.

This chain links TRBV29-1 with TRBJ1-3, with TRBD1 identical over 8 bases. Germline trimming cut 6 bases from V and 9 bases from J; bases unmatched to any gene: 13. The CDR3 is 14 amino acids. The germline V gene encodes CDR1 SQVTM and CDR2 ANQGSEA. In nucleotides, the CDR3 is TGCAGCGTCAACTCAGGGGGCCAGGGGAGCACCATATATTTT. This sequence encodes CSVNSGGQGSTIYF.

The rearrangement links TRBV27 to TRBJ1-1, with D possibly matching TRBD1 (5 bases). The length of the CDR3 is 16 residues. Germline CDR1 reads MNHEY; CDR2 reads SMNVEV (reference sequence). V lost 0 bases and J 0 bases, leaving 11 bases between the germline ends. The CDR3 coding sequence is TGTGCCAGCAGTTTATCGATCAGGGAAATGAACACTGAAGCTTTCTTT. Protein sequence: CASSLSIREMNTEAFF.

V gene TRBV11-3 combines with J gene TRBJ1-2; TRBD1 is a possible D gene (6 bases). V was trimmed by 8 bases and J by 8 bases, leaving 12 bases between them. The CDR3 spans 11 residues. The V gene's germline CDR1 is SGHNT and CDR2 YENEEA. CDR3 sequence (DNA): TGTGCCAGCGGCACAGGGACGGGCTACACCTTC. This translates into CASGTGTGYTF.

The V and J genes are TRBV10-1 and TRBJ2-7; TRBD1 matches at 10 bases. The junction had 0 bases not matched to a gene; V was cut back by 2 bases and J by 2 bases. The CDR3 is 14 amino acids. Germline V gene data show CDR1 as WNHNN and CDR2 as SYGVQD (reference sequence). The CDR3 bases are TGCGCCAGCAGTGAGGGACAGGGGGCCTACGAGCAGTACGTC. Its translation: CASSEGQGAYEQYV.

V and J are TRBV6-6 and TRBJ1-1; TRBD1 aligns across 7 bases. Trimming at V came to 8 bases and at J to 4 bases, leaving 7 bases not matched to a gene. Germline CDR1 and CDR2: MNHNY and SVGAGI (reference sequence). The CDR3 loop spans 13 amino acids. CDR3 residues: CASGRTGSTEAFF. The CDR3 DNA sequence: TGTGCCAGCGGACGGACAGGCAGCACTGAAGCTTTCTTT.

This clone showed up just once. This chain connects TRBV18 to TRBJ2-2; the D gene is possibly TRBD1 (5 bases). V lost 4 bases to trimming and J lost 6 bases, with 12 bases between them. The germline V gene encodes CDR1 KGHSH and CDR2 LQKENI. The CDR3 spans 14 residues. Here the CDR3 DNA reads TGTGCCAGCTCACAGCCAGGGTCGGCCGGGGAGCTGTTTTTT. Its translation: CASSQPGSAGELFF.

This clone was seen only once. The J gene is TRBJ2-1, the V gene TRBV27; 12 positions agree with TRBD2. The trim removed 1 base at V and 0 bases at J, leaving 4 bases unmatched. The CDR3 spans 18 residues. Germline V gives CDR1 MNHEY, CDR2 SMNVEV (reference sequence). This CDR3 reads CASSLWGLAGSSYNEQFF. CDR3 in DNA: TGTGCCAGCAGTTTATGGGGACTAGCGGGTAGCTCCTACAATGAGCAGTTCTTC.

V and J are TRBV6-5 and TRBJ2-7, with TRBD2 matching over 14 bases. With 6 bases clipped from V and 3 bases from J, the junction kept 4 bases outside the gene matches. The CDR3 runs to 15 residues. The germline V gene encodes CDR1 MNHEY and CDR2 SVGAGI. CDR3 amino acids: CASSLGTSGGYEQYV. CDR3 DNA: TGTGCCAGCAGCCTAGGGACTAGCGGGGGCTACGAGCAGTACGTC.

The chain uses TRBV25-1 and TRBJ1-1; perhaps TRBD1 as D (5 bases). The ends were cut back, 6 bases at V and 7 bases at J, with 15 bases in the middle. The CDR3 runs to 13 residues. Germline CDR1 is MGHDK and CDR2 is SYGVNS. The CDR3 DNA reads as TGTGCCAGCAGGGACAACCTGGGGATTGAAGCTTTCTTT. It yields the protein CASRDNLGIEAFF.

This rearrangement joins TRBV7-2 to TRBJ1-1; 9 bases fit TRBD1. Losses at the gene ends were 5 bases for V and 1 base for J; bases not matched to a gene: 2. Looked up from germline, CDR1 is SGHTA and CDR2 is FQGNSA. The CDR3 extends over 14 amino acids. The CDR3 protein is CASSLGQGNTEAFF. For the CDR3, the DNA is TGTGCCAGCAGCCTGGGACAGGGGAACACTGAAGCTTTCTTT.

The genes are TRBV6-1 and TRBJ1-1, with TRBD1 identical over 8 bases. This CDR3 has 18 residues. V was pared by 7 bases and J by 4 bases, with 20 bases of the junction left unmatched. Germline V CDR1 and CDR2: MNHNS, SASEGT. The CDR3 bases are TGTGCCAGCAATGATGGGCCAGGGGGCTTGAGTAGAGCCACTGAAGCTTTCTTT. Protein sequence: CASNDGPGGLSRATEAFF.

The chain uses TRBV2 and TRBJ1-1; tentative D call: TRBD1 (6 bases). The germline CDR1 and CDR2 sequences are SNHLY and FYNNEI. The CDR3 consists of 14 residues. Trimming shortened V by 6 bases and J by 6 bases, and 17 bases separated the two germline ends. CDR3 coding DNA: TGTGCCAGCAGGTACTATCAAGGGGGGGCTGAAGCTTTCTTT. Translated, it gives CASRYYQGGAEAFF.

The chain links TRBV5-8 to TRBJ2-5; D perhaps matches TRBD1 (5 bases). This CDR3 has 15 residues. Germline-derived CDR1 and CDR2 are SGHTS and YDEGEE. Trimming cost V 6 bases and J 2 bases, with 17 bases left between them. The CDR3 DNA reads as TGTGCCAGCACCCATTCTTTTCAGGGACAAGAGACCCAGTACTTC. Protein sequence: CASTHSFQGQETQYF. The full variable domain, its missing parts supplied by reference TRBV5-8 and TRBJ2-5, is EAGVTQSPTHLIKTRGQQATLRCSPISGHTSVYWYQQALGLGLQFLLWYDEGEERNRGNFPPRFSGRQFPNYSSELNVNALELEDSALYLCASTHSFQGQETQYFGPGTRLLVL.

The rearrangement links TRBV7-3 to TRBJ2-7, with D maybe TRBD1 (8 bases). This CDR3 is built from 13 residues. Looked up from germline, CDR1 is SGHTA and CDR2 is FQGTGA. The V end lost 3 bases, the J end lost 6 bases, and 12 bases lay between the germline ends. The chain's CDR3 is CASSFNRGGEQYV. In DNA, the CDR3 is TGTGCCAGCAGCTTCAACAGGGGGGGCGAGCAGTACGTC.

The chain is built from TRBV6-5 and TRBJ2-6; TRBD1 matches 7 bases. V trimming: 10 bases; J trimming: 4 bases; junction bases outside the gene matches: 4. The germline V gene has CDR1 MNHEY and CDR2 SVGAGI. The CDR3 totals 13 residues. The CDR3 sequence is CATSGGGANVLTF. The CDR3 DNA is TGTGCCACCTCAGGGGGAGGGGCCAACGTCCTGACTTTC.

The sample holds a few counts of this clone. The chain recombines TRBV7-8 with TRBJ1-6; no clear D gene. CDR3 size: 14 residues. V lost 6 bases, J lost 10 bases, and 16 bases lay in between. From germline, CDR1 is SGHVS and CDR2 FQNEAQ. In DNA form, the CDR3 reads TGTGCCAGCAGAGCTGCCGGGATAGGCTCACCCCTCCACTTT. Residues: CASRAAGIGSPLHF.

This sequence joins TRBV29-1 and TRBJ1-5, with 7 bases aligning to TRBD1. CDR3 size: 13 residues. After removal of 4 bases from V and 2 bases from J, the junction contained 2 bases not matched to a gene. Germline V CDR1 and CDR2: SQVTM, ANQGSEA. The chain's CDR3 is CSVAGGGNQPQHF. The CDR3 DNA reads as TGCAGCGTTGCAGGGGGTGGCAATCAGCCCCAGCATTTT.

The chain uses TRBV4-2 and TRBJ1-2; TRBD1 matches at 8 bases. The V gene's germline CDR1 is LGHNA and CDR2 YNFKEQ. V was clipped by 5 bases and J by 4 bases; unmatched bases: 6. CDR3 length: 14 amino acids. CDR3: CASSLNRGSYGYTF. Written as DNA, the CDR3 is TGTGCCAGCAGCTTGAACAGGGGGTCCTATGGCTACACCTTC.

The V gene is TRBV11-2, the J gene TRBJ1-3, with 7 bases identical to TRBD1. With 4 bases clipped from V and 4 bases from J, the junction kept 7 bases outside the gene matches. Germline V lookup: CDR1 SGHAT, CDR2 FQNNGV. The CDR3 loop spans 15 amino acids. The CDR3 DNA follows: TGTGCCAGCAGCTCCCTGACAGGGTCCGGAAACACCATATATTTT. It yields the protein CASSSLTGSGNTIYF.

The V call is TRBV6-1, the J call TRBJ2-5; maybe TRBD2 (6 bases). The CDR3 is made up of 13 amino acids. Trimming took off 1 base at V and 9 bases at J, with 12 bases between the two ends. CDR1 MNHNS and CDR2 SASEGT come from the germline V gene. CDR3: CASSEDRGGAQYF. CDR3 sequence (DNA): TGTGCCAGCAGTGAAGATCGGGGCGGGGCCCAGTACTTC.

The V gene is TRBV18, the J gene TRBJ1-1; 8 bases are a match to TRBD1. The germline CDR1 and CDR2 sequences are KGHSH and LQKENI. This CDR3 has 16 residues. V lost 6 bases and J lost 1; bases outside the gene matches: 10. Here the CDR3 DNA reads TGTGCCAGCTCCCCCCGGACAGGGATGGAGAACACTGAAGCTTTCTTT. It codes for CASSPRTGMENTEAFF.

The chain employs TRBV19 and TRBJ2-3; D is perhaps TRBD2 (5 bases). Germline CDR1 is LNHDA and CDR2 is SQIVND (reference sequence). The CDR3 has 13 residues. V shed 3 bases and J shed 4 bases, with 8 bases lying between them. The CDR3 reads CASSIGVSDTQYF. For the CDR3, the DNA is TGTGCCAGTAGTATCGGGGTTTCAGATACGCAGTATTTT.

This chain uses TRBV4-2 with TRBJ2-3; TRBD2 matches at 9 bases. CDR3 length: 16 amino acids. From germline, CDR1 is LGHNA and CDR2 YNFKEQ. V lost 2 bases to trimming and J lost 7 bases; unmatched junction nucleotides: 10. The CDR3 protein is CASSQTVGGGGNTQYF. Written as DNA, the CDR3 is TGTGCCAGCAGCCAAACCGTTGGCGGGGGGGGGAATACGCAGTATTTT.

This rearrangement joins TRBV18 to TRBJ2-5; 8 bases agree with TRBD2. The V segment lost 6 bases and the J segment 0 bases; nucleotides outside the gene matches: 12. This CDR3 comprises 17 residues. The germline V gene encodes CDR1 KGHSH and CDR2 LQKENI. CDR3 region: CASSPPGGGLYQETQYF. DNA of the CDR3: TGTGCCAGCTCCCCTCCCGGGGGGGGATTATACCAAGAGACCCAGTACTTC.

V and J are TRBV9 and TRBJ1-1; maybe TRBD1 (5 bases). This CDR3 comprises 14 residues. Trimming took off 0 bases at V and 3 bases at J, with 9 bases between the two ends. From germline, CDR1 is SGDLS and CDR2 YYNGEE. DNA for the CDR3: TGTGCCAGCAGCGTAGGTCAGGGTGACACTGAAGCTTTCTTT. Amino acids: CASSVGQGDTEAFF.